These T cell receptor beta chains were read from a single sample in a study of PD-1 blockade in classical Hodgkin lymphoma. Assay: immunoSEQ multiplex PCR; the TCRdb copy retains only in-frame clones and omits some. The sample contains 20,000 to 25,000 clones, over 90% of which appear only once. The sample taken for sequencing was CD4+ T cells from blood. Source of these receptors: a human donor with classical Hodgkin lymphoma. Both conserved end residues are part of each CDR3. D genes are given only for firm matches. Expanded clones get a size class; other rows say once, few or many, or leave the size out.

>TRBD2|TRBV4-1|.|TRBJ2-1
CASSQAGLAGSEQFF
TGCGCCAGCAGCCAAGCAGGACTAGCGGGAAGCGAGCAGTTCTTC
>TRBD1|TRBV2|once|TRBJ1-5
CASRTGTGDQPQHF
TGTGCCAGCCGTACCGGGACAGGGGATCAGCCCCAGCATTTT
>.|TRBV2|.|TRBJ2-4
CASSERIHDIQYF
TGTGCCAGCAGTGAACGCATTCATGACATTCAGTACTTC
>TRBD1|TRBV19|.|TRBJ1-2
CASSIVAPGTGGPNYGYTF
TGTGCCAGTAGTATAGTTGCCCCCGGGACAGGAGGACCTAACTATGGCTACACCTTC
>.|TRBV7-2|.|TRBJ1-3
CASSLGGKTGNTIYF
TGTGCCAGCAGCTTAGGGGGCAAAACTGGAAACACCATATATTTT
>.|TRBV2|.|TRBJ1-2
CASTSRGRLDGYGYTF
TGTGCCAGCACCTCCAGGGGACGCCTGGATGGCTATGGCTACACCTTC
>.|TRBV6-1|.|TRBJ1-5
CASSPPGGSNQPQHF
TGTGCCAGCAGTCCCCCGGGCGGTAGCAATCAGCCCCAGCATTTT
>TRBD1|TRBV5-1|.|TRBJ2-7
CASSPRQGYYEQYF
TGCGCCAGCAGCCCCAGACAGGGATATTACGAGCAGTACTTC
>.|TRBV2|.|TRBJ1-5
CASSESGRNQPQHF
TGTGCCAGCAGTGAGTCAGGGCGGAATCAGCCCCAGCATTTT
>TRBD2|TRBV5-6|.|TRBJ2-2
CASRAGGLGTGELFF
TGTGCCAGCAGAGCGGGAGGGTTGGGGACCGGGGAGCTGTTTTTT
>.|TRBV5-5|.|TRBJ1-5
CASSPNGGDQPQHF
TGTGCCAGCAGCCCAAATGGAGGGGACCAGCCCCAGCATTTT
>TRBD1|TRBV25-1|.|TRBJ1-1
CASSRTGIFSEAFF
TGTGCCAGCAGTAGGACAGGGATTTTTTCTGAAGCTTTCTTT
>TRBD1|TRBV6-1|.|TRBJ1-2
CASSETGFTSRYGYTF
TGTGCCAGCAGTGAGACAGGGTTCACTTCGCGCTATGGCTACACCTTC
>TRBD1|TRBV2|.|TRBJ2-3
CASSYTGGEPPDTQYF
TGTGCCAGCAGTTATACAGGGGGCGAACCTCCAGATACGCAGTATTTT
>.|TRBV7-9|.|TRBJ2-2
CASSSMGGDTGELFF
TGTGCCAGCAGCTCCATGGGGGGCGACACCGGGGAGCTGTTTTTT
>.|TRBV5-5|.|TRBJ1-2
CASSQDPSGLTGYTF
TGCGCCAGCAGCCAAGATCCATCAGGGCTCACCGGCTACACCTTC
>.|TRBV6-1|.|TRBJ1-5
CASSEFIGLNQPQHF
TGTGCCAGCAGTGAATTCATTGGCCTCAATCAGCCCCAGCATTTT
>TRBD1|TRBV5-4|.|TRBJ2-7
CASSVTGGSASEQYF
TGTGCCAGCAGCGTCACAGGGGGATCTGCCTCTGAGCAGTACTTC
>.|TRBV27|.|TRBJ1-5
CASSLTGNQPQHF
TGTGCCAGCAGTCTAACAGGGAATCAGCCCCAGCATTTT
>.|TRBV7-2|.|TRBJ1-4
CASSLRRSATNEKLFF
TGTGCCAGCAGCTTACGTCGGTCTGCAACTAATGAAAAACTGTTTTTT
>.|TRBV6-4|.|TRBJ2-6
CASKDRAGANVLTF
TGTGCCAGCAAAGATCGGGCTGGGGCCAACGTCCTGACTTTC
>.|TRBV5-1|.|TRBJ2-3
CASSLADHTDTQYF
TGCGCCAGCAGCTTGGCCGATCACACAGATACGCAGTATTTT
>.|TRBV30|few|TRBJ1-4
CAWSDVGATNEKLFF
TGTGCCTGGAGTGATGTCGGCGCAACTAATGAAAAACTGTTTTTT
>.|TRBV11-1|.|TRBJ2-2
CASSLVGAKTGELFF
TGTGCCAGCAGCTTAGTAGGGGCGAAGACCGGGGAGCTGTTTTTT